The 23 T cell receptor beta chains given below trace back to one sample, sequenced in a study of cytomegalovirus exposure and HLA in healthy donors. The protocol was immunoSEQ multiplex PCR, while the TCRdb copy is restricted to in-frame clones and leaves out a portion. In the table there are about 56,000 clones, roughly 93% of which are singletons. The sequenced sample consisted of PBMCs. The receptors shown here come from a woman between 18 and 30 years old in good health and CMV-seropositive.

The gene calls are TRBV7-8 and TRBJ1-2; 7 bases match TRBD1. Germline V gene lookup returns CDR1 SGHVS and CDR2 FQNEAQ. Trimming at V came to 5 bases and at J to 13 bases, leaving 19 bases not matched to a gene. The CDR3 has 15 residues. CDR3 sequence (DNA): TGTGCCAGCAGCGATAGCACAAGGAGACAGGGAACTTGCACCTTC. It specifies CASSDSTRRQGTCTF.

The chain employs TRBV11-2 and TRBJ2-7; D is unclear. CDR3 length equals 13 residues. V lost 3 bases, J lost 3 bases, and 9 bases lay in between. CDR1 SGHAT and CDR2 FQNNGV come from the germline V gene. The CDR3 DNA is TGTGCCAGCAGCTTCGACTCAAACTACGAGCAGTACTTC. Protein: CASSFDSNYEQYF.

The chain combines TRBV6-1 with TRBJ2-7; 7 bases match TRBD1. This CDR3 has 18 amino acids. Unmatched junction bases numbered 17, after V lost 2 bases and J lost 4 bases. Looked up from germline, CDR1 is MNHNS and CDR2 is SASEGT. The CDR3 DNA is TGTGCCAGCAGTGAAAAAAGGTCGGCGGACAGGTCGCGATACGAGCAGTACTTC. It specifies CASSEKRSADRSRYEQYF.

The genes are TRBV19 and TRBJ2-1; D might be TRBD2 (6 bases). Trimming cost V 3 bases and J 4 bases, with 22 bases left between them. The CDR3 is made up of 18 amino acids. Germline lookup yields CDR1 LNHDA and CDR2 SQIVND (reference sequence). In DNA form, the CDR3 reads TGTGCCAGTAGTATTGGACTACCAACCGGTTTAGGGTACAATGAGCAGTTCTTC. Translating gives CASSIGLPTGLGYNEQFF.

The rearrangement joins TRBV4-1 to TRBJ2-5; 11 nucleotides line up with TRBD2. This CDR3 is built from 17 residues. Germline CDR1 MGHRA, CDR2 YSYEKL. Unmatched junction bases numbered 8, after V lost 0 bases and J lost 5 bases. This CDR3 is CASSQDLAGGPRETQYF. The CDR3 nucleotides are TGCGCCAGCAGCCAAGATTTAGCGGGGGGGCCCAGGGAGACCCAGTACTTC.

This chain joins TRBV29-1 and TRBJ2-5; TRBD2 agrees at 9 bases. The CDR3 has 15 amino acids. The V gene's germline CDR1 is SQVTM and CDR2 ANQGSEA. The ends lost 5 bases at V and 0 bases at J; junction bases unmatched: 7. The CDR3 DNA follows: TGCAGCGTTAGCGGGGCGGGGGGGAACCAAGAGACCCAGTACTTC. This gives the protein CSVSGAGGNQETQYF.

A single count supports this clone. This chain joins TRBV5-6 and TRBJ2-3; 10 bases match TRBD2. This CDR3 comprises 17 residues. The V gene's germline CDR1 is SGHDT and CDR2 YYEEEE. The junction had 11 bases not matched to a gene; V was cut back by 2 bases and J by 5 bases. In nucleotides, the CDR3 is TGTGCCAGCAGCTTACAGAGCGGGGGGGACGTCAGAGATACGCAGTATTTT. Its translation: CASSLQSGGDVRDTQYF.

The V gene is TRBV28, the J gene TRBJ1-5; maybe TRBD1 (5 bases). Per the germline V gene, CDR1 is MDHEN and CDR2 is SYDVKM. The CDR3 runs to 13 residues. Trimming stripped 7 bases from V and 4 bases from J, with 11 bases between. Here the CDR3 reads CASTLKGNQPQHF. Here the CDR3 DNA reads TGTGCCAGCACACTTAAGGGGAATCAGCCCCAGCATTTT.

J is TRBJ2-1 and V is TRBV19; maybe TRBD1 (7 bases). This CDR3 has 12 residues. Germline V gene lookup returns CDR1 LNHDA and CDR2 SQIVND (reference sequence). Between the trimmed V and J ends, which lost 10 bases and 7 bases, there was a span of 14 bases. CDR3 bases: TGTGCCACCTCAGGGGGGAGAAATGAGCAGTTCTTC. Translated, it gives CATSGGRNEQFF.

This chain joins TRBV19 and TRBJ1-6; weak D call: TRBD1 (6 bases). Trimming shortened V by 6 bases and J by 6 bases, and 15 bases separated the two germline ends. Germline assignment: CDR1 LNHDA and CDR2 SQIVND (reference sequence). The CDR3 is 15 residues long. CDR3 DNA sequence: TGTGCCAGTAGGACCGACAGGCTCAGTAATTCACCCCTCCACTTT. Its translation: CASRTDRLSNSPLHF. Drawing the rest from reference TRBV19 and TRBJ1-6, the complete variable domain is DGGITQSPKYLFRKEGQNVTLSCEQNLNHDAMYWYRQDPGQGLRLIYYSQIVNDFQKGDIAEGYSVSREKKESFPLTVTSAQKNPTAFYLCASRTDRLSNSPLHFGNGTRLTVT.

The chain uses TRBV5-6 and TRBJ2-7, with TRBD1 matching over 7 bases. Germline V CDR1 and CDR2: SGHDT, YYEEEE. Trimming removed 0 bases from V and 3 bases from J; junction bases left unmatched: 12. The CDR3 extends over 17 amino acids. CDR3 in amino acids: CASSLGVSRTGVYEQYF. In DNA form, the CDR3 reads TGTGCCAGCAGCTTGGGGGTAAGCCGGACAGGAGTCTACGAGCAGTACTTC.

The chain recombines TRBV9 with TRBJ1-2; D unresolved. In germline, CDR1 is SGDLS, CDR2 YYNGEE. The V and J ends lost 2 bases and 3 bases respectively, with 8 bases between them. The length of the CDR3 is 13 residues. The CDR3 coding sequence is TGTGCCAGCAGCGTGTACAGTGACTATGGCTACACCTTC. It codes for CASSVYSDYGYTF.

This rearrangement joins TRBV7-3 to TRBJ2-1; 7 bases line up with TRBD2. CDR3 length equals 13 residues. Germline V gene sequence: CDR1 SGHTA, CDR2 FQGTGA. V lost 5 bases to trimming and J lost 10 bases; unmatched junction nucleotides: 8. The CDR3 DNA is TGTGCCAGCAGCCCCGGGACTACCAAAGAGCAGTTCTTC. Protein: CASSPGTTKEQFF.

CDR3 nucleotides: TGTGCCAGCAGCTTAGGGCCGGGACAGGGGACGATTGGCTACACCTTC. This encodes CASSLGPGQGTIGYTF. The chain uses TRBV7-2 and TRBJ1-2; 10 bases map to TRBD1. There are 16 residues in the CDR3. Germline CDR1 and CDR2: SGHTA and FQGNSA. The junction had 9 bases not matched to a gene; V was cut back by 1 base and J by 7 bases. Full variable domain (remainder filled in from reference TRBV7-2 and TRBJ1-2): GAGVSQSPSNKVTEKGKDVELRCDPISGHTALYWYRQSLGQGLEFLIYFQGNSAPDKSGLPSDRFSAERTGGSVSTLTIQRTQQEDSAVYLCASSLGPGQGTIGYTFGSGTRLTVV.

The genes are TRBV7-9 and TRBJ1-6; D is ambiguous. The CDR3 loop spans 14 amino acids. Germline lookup yields CDR1 SEHNR and CDR2 FQNEAQ (reference sequence). Trimming took 1 base from V and 9 from J, leaving 10 bases between them. The CDR3 DNA reads TGTGCCAGCAGCTTAGGTCAGGTGGCTTCACCCCTCCACTTT. Amino acid sequence: CASSLGQVASPLHF.

The chain recombines TRBV6-1 with TRBJ1-3; D unresolved. This CDR3 spans 13 amino acids. Germline V CDR1 and CDR2: MNHNS, SASEGT. V was pared by 3 bases and J by 2 bases, with 5 bases between. The CDR3 region is CASSDSPGNTIYF. CDR3 bases: TGTGCCAGCAGTGACAGTCCTGGAAACACCATATATTTT.

The CDR3 reads CASSQVGRGNEQFF. CDR3 nucleotide sequence: TGCGCCAGCAGCCAAGTAGGGAGGGGCAATGAGCAGTTCTTC. The V and J genes are TRBV4-1 and TRBJ2-1, with 7 bases that match TRBD2. The CDR3 has 14 amino acids. In germline, CDR1 is MGHRA, CDR2 YSYEKL. J lost 6 bases, V lost 1 base, and 3 bases had no gene match.

The chain combines TRBV11-2 with TRBJ1-5; D gene uncertain. Per germline, CDR1 SGHAT and CDR2 FQNNGV. The V and J ends lost 5 bases and 5 bases respectively, with 10 bases between them. The CDR3 consists of 13 residues. The chain's CDR3 is CASSPEAHQPQHF. The CDR3 DNA follows: TGTGCCAGCAGCCCCGAAGCCCATCAGCCCCAGCATTTT.

There are a few counts of this clone. This chain links TRBV15 with TRBJ1-4, with TRBD1 as a possible D gene (5 bases). This CDR3 is 14 amino acids long. Germline values: CDR1 LNHNV, CDR2 YYDKDF (reference sequence). Deletions cut 3 bases from V and 7 bases from J, with 12 bases between. In DNA, the CDR3 is TGTGCCACCAGCAGCGGGGGGTTTGGTGAAAAACTGTTTTTT. This gives the protein CATSSGGFGEKLFF. The variable domain in full, completed from reference TRBV15 and TRBJ1-4, reads DAMVIQNPRYQVTQFGKPVTLSCSQTLNHNVMYWYQQKSSQAPKLLFHYYDKDFNNEADTPDNFQSRRPNTSFCFLDIRSPGLGDTAMYLCATSSGGFGEKLFFGSGTQLSVL.

The chain is built from TRBV9 and TRBJ2-1; unclear D gene. Germline CDR1 reads SGDLS; CDR2 reads YYNGEE. With 7 bases removed from V and 8 bases from J, the gap between germline ends came to 13 bases. This CDR3 is built from 12 residues. CDR3 DNA sequence: TGTGCCAGCGGCCTGACCCGGGATGAGCAGTTCTTC. It is translated as CASGLTRDEQFF.

The CDR3 nucleotides are TGTGCCAGCAGTTTATCGAAGACAGGGAACACTGAAGCTTTCTTT. Translated, it gives CASSLSKTGNTEAFF. V gene TRBV27 combines with J gene TRBJ1-1, with D maybe TRBD1 (6 bases). The V end was cut by 0 bases, the J end by 1 base, with 9 bases between. The length of the CDR3 is 15 residues. CDR1 is MNHEY and CDR2 is SMNVEV in the germline V gene (reference sequence).

The chain has TRBV7-2 and TRBJ1-3; possible D gene TRBD1, 5 bases. This CDR3 has 14 amino acids. The V gene lost 2 bases and the J gene lost 4 bases, with 9 bases spanning the gap. CDR1 SGHTA and CDR2 FQGNSA come from the germline V gene. The CDR3 reads CASSLRRAGNTIYF. The CDR3 DNA is TGTGCCAGCAGCTTACGCAGGGCAGGAAACACCATATATTTT.

The chain has TRBV7-8 and TRBJ2-7; D is unclear. Per germline, CDR1 SGHVS and CDR2 FQNEAQ. V lost 3 bases, J lost 3 bases, and 6 bases lay in between. CDR3 length equals 12 residues. The DNA of the CDR3 is TGTGCCAGCAGCTTGAGTCACTACGAGCAGTACTTC. Protein sequence: CASSLSHYEQYF. The variable domain in full, with the rest retrieved from reference TRBV7-8 and TRBJ2-7, is GAGVSQSPRYKVAKRGQDVALRCDPISGHVSLFWYQQALGQGPEFLTYFQNEAQLDKSGLPSDRFFAERPEGSVSTLKIQRTQQEDSAVYLCASSLSHYEQYFGPGTRLTVT.